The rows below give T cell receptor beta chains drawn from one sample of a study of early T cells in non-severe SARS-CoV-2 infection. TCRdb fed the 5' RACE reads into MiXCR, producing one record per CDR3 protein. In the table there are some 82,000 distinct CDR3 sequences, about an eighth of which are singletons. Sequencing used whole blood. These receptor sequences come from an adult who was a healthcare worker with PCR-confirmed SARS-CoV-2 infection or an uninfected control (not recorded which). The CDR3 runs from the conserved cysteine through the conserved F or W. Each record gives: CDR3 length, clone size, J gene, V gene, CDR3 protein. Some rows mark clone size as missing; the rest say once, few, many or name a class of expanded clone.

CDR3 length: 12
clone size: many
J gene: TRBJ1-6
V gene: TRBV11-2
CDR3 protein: CASSHERSPLHF

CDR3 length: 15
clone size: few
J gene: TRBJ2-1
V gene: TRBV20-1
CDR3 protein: CSASGAGSTHNEQFF

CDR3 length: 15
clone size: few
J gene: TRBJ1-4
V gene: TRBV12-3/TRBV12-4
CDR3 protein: CASTETRAGYGKLFF

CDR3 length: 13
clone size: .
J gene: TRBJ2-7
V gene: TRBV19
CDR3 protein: CASSTLSGYEQYF

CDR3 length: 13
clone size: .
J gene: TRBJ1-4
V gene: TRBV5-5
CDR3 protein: CATSGGDPLKLFF

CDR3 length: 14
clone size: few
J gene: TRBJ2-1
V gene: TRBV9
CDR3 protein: CASSVESSYNEQFF

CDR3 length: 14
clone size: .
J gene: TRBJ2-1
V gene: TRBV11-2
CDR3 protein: CASSLGASGVEQFF

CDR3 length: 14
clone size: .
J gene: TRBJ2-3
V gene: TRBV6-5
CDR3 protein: CASSYSAVTDTQYF

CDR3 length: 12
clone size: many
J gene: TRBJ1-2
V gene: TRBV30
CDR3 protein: CAWSPGQGHYTF

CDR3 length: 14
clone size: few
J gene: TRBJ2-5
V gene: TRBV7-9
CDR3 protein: CASSLEGRFGGQYF

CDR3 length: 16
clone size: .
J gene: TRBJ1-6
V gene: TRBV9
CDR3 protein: CASSVGTDPRGEPLHF

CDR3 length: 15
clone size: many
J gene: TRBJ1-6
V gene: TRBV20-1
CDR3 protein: CSARVTSSYNSPLHF

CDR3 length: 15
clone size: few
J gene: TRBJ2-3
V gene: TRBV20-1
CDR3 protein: CSAIKGTSSTDTQYF

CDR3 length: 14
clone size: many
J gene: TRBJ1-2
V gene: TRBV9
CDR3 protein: CASSPGTGNYGYTF

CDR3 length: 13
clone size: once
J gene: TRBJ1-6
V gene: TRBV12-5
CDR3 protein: CASGFKDNSPLHF

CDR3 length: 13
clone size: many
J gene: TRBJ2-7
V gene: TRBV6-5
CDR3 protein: CASRDASSYEQYF

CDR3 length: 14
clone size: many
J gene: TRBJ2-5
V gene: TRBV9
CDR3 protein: CASSAGDSAGTQYF

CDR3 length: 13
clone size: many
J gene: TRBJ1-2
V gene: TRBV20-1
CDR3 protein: CSAIAGWNYGYTF